What follows are 31 T cell receptor beta chains derived from one specimen sequenced in a study of T cell changes during pregnancy in multiple sclerosis. Sequencing was performed with immunoSEQ multiplex PCR; in TCRdb, only in-frame clones are kept and a portion is missing. The sample contains tens of thousands of clones, 70% to 90% of which appear only once. The sample consisted of peripheral blood, taken before pregnancy. These receptors were taken from a female donor with multiple sclerosis, enrolled in a pregnancy study.

The chain is built from TRBV5-1 and TRBJ2-6, with 7 bases lining up with TRBD1. The length of the CDR3 is 16 residues. Trimming took 4 bases from V and 1 from J; bases not matched to a gene: 5. CDR1 is SGHRS and CDR2 is YFSETQ in the germline V gene. The CDR3, as DNA: TGCGCCAGCAGCGGGACAGTTGATTCTGGGGCCAACGTCCTGACTTTC. Protein sequence: CASSGTVDSGANVLTF.

This chain uses TRBV7-9 with TRBJ1-1; the match to TRBD1 covers 7 bases. Germline CDR1 reads SEHNR; CDR2 reads FQNEAQ (reference sequence). The junction had 4 bases not matched to a gene; V was cut back by 2 bases and J by 7 bases. The CDR3 is 13 amino acids. Here the CDR3 reads CASSLKGASEAFF. In DNA, the CDR3 is TGTGCCAGCAGCTTAAAGGGGGCGAGTGAAGCTTTCTTT.

This clone appeared a single time. The J gene is TRBJ2-1, the V gene TRBV7-2; D remains unclear. This CDR3 has 13 residues. Trimming stripped 1 base from V and 7 bases from J, with 8 bases between. Per germline, CDR1 SGHTA and CDR2 FQGNSA. The CDR3 loop is CASSLDPGNEQFF. CDR3 nucleotides: TGTGCCAGCAGCTTAGACCCCGGGAATGAGCAGTTCTTC. Combining the CDR3 with reference TRBV7-2 and TRBJ2-1 gives the whole variable domain GAGVSQSPSNKVTEKGKDVELRCDPISGHTALYWYRQSLGQGLEFLIYFQGNSAPDKSGLPSDRFSAERTGGSVSTLTIQRTQQEDSAVYLCASSLDPGNEQFFGPGTRLTVL.

The chain links TRBV6-1 to TRBJ1-1, with D perhaps matching TRBD1 (5 bases). CDR3 length equals 13 residues. Looked up from germline, CDR1 is MNHNS and CDR2 is SASEGT. V was cut by 10 bases and J by 0 bases, with 12 bases left in between. The CDR3 protein is CATMTALNTEAFF. CDR3 nucleotides: TGTGCCACCATGACAGCCTTGAACACTGAAGCTTTCTTT.

This chain joins TRBV15 and TRBJ2-1; D call uncertain. The germline gives CDR1 LNHNV, CDR2 YYDKDF (reference sequence). This CDR3 is 13 amino acids long. With 0 bases removed from V and 12 bases from J, the gap between germline ends came to 12 bases. CDR3: CATSRDLQFWQFF. The CDR3 DNA reads as TGTGCCACCAGCAGAGATTTACAGTTTTGGCAGTTCTTC.

The chain has TRBV5-1 and TRBJ1-1; D possibly corresponds to TRBD1 (6 bases). The V end was cut by 3 bases, the J end by 5 bases, with 8 bases between. Germline loops: CDR1 SGHRS, CDR2 YFSETQ. The CDR3 is 12 residues long. CDR3 DNA sequence: TGCGCCAGCAGCTGGGGGCAAACTGAAGCTTTCTTT. This sequence encodes CASSWGQTEAFF. Filled out from reference TRBV5-1 and TRBJ1-1, the complete variable domain reads KAGVTQTPRYLIKTRGQQVTLSCSPISGHRSVSWYQQTPGQGLQFLFEYFSETQRNKGNFPGRFSGRQFSNSRSEMNVSTLELGDSALYLCASSWGQTEAFFGQGTRLTVV.

This rearrangement joins TRBV5-6 to TRBJ2-5, with TRBD2 matching over 13 bases. Germline assignment: CDR1 SGHDT and CDR2 YYEEEE. The CDR3 loop spans 19 amino acids. V lost 4 bases and J lost 5; bases outside the gene matches: 17. CDR3: CASSRRPGLAGAAGETQYF. Here the CDR3 DNA reads TGTGCCAGCAGCCGCCGCCCCGGACTAGCGGGGGCCGCCGGGGAGACCCAGTACTTC. Based on the CDR3 plus reference TRBV5-6 and TRBJ2-5, the full variable domain is DAGVTQSPTHLIKTRGQQVTLRCSPKSGHDTVSWYQQALGQGPQFIFQYYEEEERQRGNFPDRFSGHQFPNYSSELNVNALLLGDSALYLCASSRRPGLAGAAGETQYFGPGTRLLVL.

DNA for the CDR3: TGTGCCGCAAGGCAGGGCCCCACTGAAGCTTTCTTT. Its translation is CAARQGPTEAFF. The J gene is TRBJ1-1, the V gene TRBV10-3; perhaps TRBD1 as D (5 bases). The CDR3 length is 12 residues. V was shortened by 11 bases and J by 4 bases, with 14 bases between the two germline ends. Germline CDR1 reads ENHRY; CDR2 reads SYGVKD.

J is TRBJ1-5 and V is TRBV19; no definite D call. Germline V gene lookup returns CDR1 LNHDA and CDR2 SQIVND (reference sequence). Trimming removed 5 bases at V and 0 bases at J, with 8 bases between. The CDR3 sequence is 14 residues long. The CDR3 protein is CASSFQNSNQPQHF. CDR3 in DNA: TGTGCCAGTAGTTTCCAAAATAGCAATCAGCCCCAGCATTTT.

The chain combines TRBV28 with TRBJ2-5, with TRBD2 identical over 9 bases. The CDR3 loop spans 14 amino acids. Losses at the gene ends were 3 bases for V and 5 bases for J; bases not matched to a gene: 4. Germline lookup yields CDR1 MDHEN and CDR2 SYDVKM. CDR3 in DNA: TGTGCCAGCAGTTTGGGGACTAGCTCGGAGACCCAGTACTTC. Its protein is CASSLGTSSETQYF. The complete variable domain, with remaining parts taken from reference TRBV28 and TRBJ2-5, reads DVKVTQSSRYLVKRTGEKVFLECVQDMDHENMFWYRQDPGLGLRLIYFSYDVKMKEKGDIPEGYSVSREKKERFSLILESASTNQTSMYLCASSLGTSSETQYFGPGTRLLVL.

The genes are TRBV7-9 and TRBJ2-3; D is possibly TRBD2 (5 bases). CDR1 is SEHNR, CDR2 FQNEAQ, per germline (reference sequence). V lost 1 base and J lost 2, with 16 bases in between. This CDR3 region has 17 residues. The CDR3 region is CASSLVASWVITDTQYF. The CDR3 DNA is TGTGCCAGCAGCTTAGTAGCTAGCTGGGTGATCACAGATACGCAGTATTTT.

The chain is built from TRBV19 and TRBJ2-5; D remains ambiguous. The CDR3 runs to 14 residues. CDR1 is LNHDA and CDR2 is SQIVND in the germline V gene (reference sequence). V shed 1 base and J shed 9 bases, with 15 bases lying between them. The CDR3 bases are TGTGCCAGTAGTATAGTCCCCATCGGCGGATCCCAGTACTTC. Translating it yields CASSIVPIGGSQYF.

The chain joins TRBV25-1 to TRBJ2-1, with D perhaps matching TRBD2 (6 bases). CDR1 and CDR2 (germline): MGHDK, SYGVNS. The V end was cut by 2 bases, the J end by 0 bases, with 8 bases between. The CDR3 is 15 amino acids. CDR3 in DNA: TGTGCCAGCAGTGAACCCGGGAGCTCCTACAATGAGCAGTTCTTC. This encodes CASSEPGSSYNEQFF.

The gene calls are TRBV11-2 and TRBJ2-1, with 10 bases aligning to TRBD2. V lost 0 bases to trimming and J lost 8 bases; unmatched junction nucleotides: 10. This CDR3 spans 17 amino acids. CDR1 is SGHAT, CDR2 FQNNGV, per germline. In nucleotides, the CDR3 is TGTGCCAGCAGCTTAGATGGAATGCAGCGGGGGGGAGATGAGCAGTTCTTC. Encoded protein: CASSLDGMQRGGDEQFF.

The chain employs TRBV19 and TRBJ1-2; possibly TRBD1 for D (5 bases). V dropped 4 bases and J dropped 8 bases, with 14 bases sitting between them. The CDR3 consists of 13 residues. CDR1 is LNHDA and CDR2 is SQIVND in the germline V gene (reference sequence). CDR3 loop: CASSRYRSEGYTF. The CDR3 DNA is TGTGCCAGTAGTAGATACAGGTCCGAGGGCTACACCTTC. The full variable domain, its missing parts supplied by reference TRBV19 and TRBJ1-2, is DGGITQSPKYLFRKEGQNVTLSCEQNLNHDAMYWYRQDPGQGLRLIYYSQIVNDFQKGDIAEGYSVSREKKESFPLTVTSAQKNPTAFYLCASSRYRSEGYTFGSGTRLTVV.

This clone was detected once. The chain uses TRBV18 and TRBJ2-7, with a tentative D call TRBD1 (6 bases). Germline V gives CDR1 KGHSH, CDR2 LQKENI. CDR3 size: 15 residues. Trimming removed 1 base from V and 3 bases from J, with 13 bases in between. The CDR3 loop reads CASSPQQGKGYEQYF. The DNA of the CDR3 is TGTGCCAGCTCACCACAACAGGGTAAAGGCTACGAGCAGTACTTC.

This clone was recorded only once. The genes are TRBV2 and TRBJ1-5, with 8 positions matching TRBD1. The CDR3 is 14 residues long. V gave up 5 bases and J gave up 7 bases; unmatched junction bases: 7. Germline V gene data show CDR1 as SNHLY and CDR2 as FYNNEI. The CDR3 loop reads CASSLTGEIQPQHF. The CDR3 coding sequence is TGTGCCAGCAGTTTGACAGGGGAAATCCAGCCCCAGCATTTT.

The chain joins TRBV5-8 to TRBJ1-5; 7 bases map to TRBD1. Germline V gene lookup returns CDR1 SGHTS and CDR2 YDEGEE. J lost 6 bases, V lost 0 bases, and 12 bases had no gene match. CDR3 length: 17 residues. DNA for the CDR3: TGTGCCAGCAGCTTGGTTCCTTATTTTAAGGGGGCTCAGCCCCAGCATTTT. It encodes CASSLVPYFKGAQPQHF. Using reference TRBV5-8 and TRBJ1-5 for the parts outside the CDR3, the full variable domain is EAGVTQSPTHLIKTRGQQATLRCSPISGHTSVYWYQQALGLGLQFLLWYDEGEERNRGNFPPRFSGRQFPNYSSELNVNALELEDSALYLCASSLVPYFKGAQPQHFGDGTRLSIL.

The chain is built from TRBV30 and TRBJ2-5; D possibly corresponds to TRBD2 (5 bases). Between the trimmed V and J ends, which lost 1 base and 5 bases, there was a span of 20 bases. The germline gives CDR1 GTSNPN, CDR2 SVGIG (reference sequence). The CDR3 is 16 amino acids. The CDR3 nucleotides are TGTGCCTGGAGTGCCCCTAAAGGAGGTCCGAGGGAGACCCAGTACTTC. This translates into CAWSAPKGGPRETQYF. Full variable domain (remainder filled in from reference TRBV30 and TRBJ2-5): SQTIHQWPATLVQPVGSPLSLECTVEGTSNPNLYWYRQAAGRGLQLLFYSVGIGQISSEVPQNLSASRPQDRQFILSSKKLLLSDSGFYLCAWSAPKGGPRETQYFGPGTRLLVL.

In DNA form, the CDR3 reads TGCAGCGTTGAATACAGCTTGAACACTGAAGCTTTCTTT. Translating it yields CSVEYSLNTEAFF. The chain joins TRBV29-1 to TRBJ1-1; D is unresolved. The CDR3 consists of 13 residues. Trimming took off 2 bases at V and 0 bases at J, with 7 bases between the two ends. CDR1 SQVTM and CDR2 ANQGSEA come from the germline V gene.

This clone was observed a few times. The chain has TRBV18 and TRBJ2-7, with D unresolved. The CDR3 length is 16 residues. The germline gives CDR1 KGHSH, CDR2 LQKENI. V was pared by 1 base and J by 4 bases, with 17 bases between. The CDR3 loop reads CASSPRSAATKYEQYF. In nucleotides, the CDR3 is TGTGCCAGCTCACCACGTTCGGCAGCGACCAAATACGAGCAGTACTTC.

The CDR3 region has the DNA TGTGCTAGTGGTTTGGCGACAGGACGAGCTCGCGCTTTCTTT. Translating gives CASGLATGRARAFF. The chain recombines TRBV12-5 with TRBJ1-1; a possible D gene is TRBD1 (6 bases). V was clipped by 1 base and J by 11 bases, with 17 bases between them. Germline lookup yields CDR1 LGHNT and CDR2 FRNRAP. The CDR3 length is 14 residues.

The chain is built from TRBV7-9 and TRBJ1-1, with D tentatively TRBD1 (5 bases). CDR1 and CDR2 from the germline V gene are SEHNR and FQNEAQ (reference sequence). This CDR3 spans 13 amino acids. Trimming removed 1 base at V and 9 bases at J, with 12 bases between. CDR3 loop: CASSLGGVEQAFF. The CDR3 DNA reads as TGTGCCAGCAGCTTAGGGGGGGTGGAACAAGCTTTCTTT.

The chain links TRBV19 to TRBJ1-5, with no clear D. The germline V gene has CDR1 LNHDA and CDR2 SQIVND (reference sequence). V lost 6 bases and J lost 2, with 14 bases in between. There are 15 residues in the CDR3. CDR3 coding DNA: TGTGCCAGTAGCTCCGAGGGTAGGGGCAATCAGCCCCAGCATTTT. It is translated as CASSSEGRGNQPQHF.

DNA of the CDR3: TGTGCCAGTAGTCCCCATACCGGGACAGGGAGCCTTATCAATCAGCCCCAGCATTTT. Its translation: CASSPHTGTGSLINQPQHF. This chain uses TRBV19 with TRBJ1-5, with TRBD1 identical over 9 bases. The CDR3 has 19 amino acids. Trimming cost V 5 bases and J 3 bases; bases outside gene matches: 17. The germline V gene has CDR1 LNHDA and CDR2 SQIVND (reference sequence).

V gene TRBV6-5 combines with J gene TRBJ2-7; D perhaps matches TRBD1 (6 bases). The germline gives CDR1 MNHEY, CDR2 SVGAGI. CDR3 length: 15 amino acids. V was shortened by 6 bases and J by 0 bases, with 15 bases between the two germline ends. The chain's CDR3 is CASRDRDLSSYEQYF. The CDR3 region has the DNA TGTGCCAGCAGGGACAGAGACTTAAGCTCCTACGAGCAGTACTTC.

The chain links TRBV30 to TRBJ1-2; no clear D. Deletions cut 3 bases from V and 7 bases from J, with 12 bases between. The CDR3 has 12 amino acids. Per the germline V gene, CDR1 is GTSNPN and CDR2 is SVGIG (reference sequence). The CDR3 loop reads CAWRKRGSGYTF. In DNA form, the CDR3 reads TGTGCCTGGAGGAAGAGAGGATCTGGCTACACCTTC.

V is TRBV7-2 and J is TRBJ1-1; the match to TRBD1 covers 11 bases. There are 19 residues in the CDR3. V was clipped by 5 bases and J by 4 bases; unmatched bases: 18. Germline CDR1 reads SGHTA; CDR2 reads FQGNSA. The CDR3 coding sequence is TGTGCCAGCAGCCCGTTCGCCGGACAGGGGGCCGGGGGCGGCACTGAAGCTTTCTTT. It codes for CASSPFAGQGAGGGTEAFF.

This clone was seen a single time. The V gene is TRBV20-1, the J gene TRBJ1-1, with D possibly TRBD1 on 5 matching bases. The CDR3 spans 11 residues. Germline assignment: CDR1 DFQATT and CDR2 SNEGSKA (reference sequence). Between the trimmed V and J ends, which lost 5 bases and 5 bases, there was a span of 9 bases. The CDR3 reads CSAGGRTEAFF. The CDR3 nucleotides read TGCAGTGCTGGGGGGAGAACTGAAGCTTTCTTT.

This chain joins TRBV4-2 and TRBJ2-1, with 10 bases that match TRBD2. V lost 1 base to trimming and J lost 7 bases; unmatched junction nucleotides: 7. Germline V lookup: CDR1 LGHNA, CDR2 YNFKEQ. The CDR3 is 16 amino acids. CDR3 protein: CASSQGTSGGGNEQFF. CDR3 coding DNA: TGTGCCAGCAGCCAAGGGACTAGCGGAGGGGGGAATGAGCAGTTCTTC.

V is TRBV27 and J is TRBJ1-4; D unresolved. V was shortened by 5 bases and J by 3 bases, with 10 bases between the two germline ends. The CDR3 extends over 14 amino acids. The germline gives CDR1 MNHEY, CDR2 SMNVEV (reference sequence). The DNA of the CDR3 is TGTGCCAGCAGTAATCCGGGATCTAATGAAAAACTGTTTTTT. Translated: CASSNPGSNEKLFF.